One sample yielded the 14 T cell receptor beta chains listed below, sequenced in a study of response to subunit inactivated influenza vaccine. One entry per CDR3 protein results from TCRdb running MiXCR on the RT-PCR reads. The sample lists 250,000 to 350,000 distinct CDR3 sequences, around 22% occurring once. The input for sequencing was PBMCs from blood, taken roughly 20 months after vaccination. These TCRs come from a man aged 50-75 years who received an inactivated influenza vaccine.

This clonotype was seen more than once but under ten times. The gene calls are TRBV25-1 and TRBJ1-1; D may be TRBD1 (6 bases). Trimming left V 2 bases short and J 1 base short, with 11 bases between. Germline V gene data show CDR1 as MGHDK and CDR2 as SYGVNS. CDR3 length equals 15 residues. CDR3 region: CASSEPGHSNTEAFF. For the CDR3, the DNA is TGTGCCAGCAGTGAACCGGGACACTCGAACACTGAAGCTTTCTTT.

The chain combines TRBV5-6 with TRBJ2-5, with D perhaps matching TRBD1 (6 bases). Germline V gene data show CDR1 as SGHDT and CDR2 as YYEEEE. V shed 5 bases and J shed 4 bases, with 21 bases lying between them. The CDR3 length is 16 residues. The CDR3 sequence: CASSHRDRTRVETQYF. The DNA for the CDR3 is TGTGCCAGCAGTCACAGAGACAGGACAAGGGTAGAGACCCAGTACTTC.

This clonotype has a handful of counts. This chain uses TRBV5-1 with TRBJ1-4; TRBD1 matches 7 bases. The CDR3 has 15 amino acids. The ends lost 4 bases at V and 5 bases at J; junction bases unmatched: 8. CDR1 and CDR2 (germline): SGHRS, YFSETQ. CDR3 sequence reads: CASSKAGTENEKLFF. CDR3 coding DNA: TGCGCCAGCAGCAAGGCCGGGACAGAAAATGAAAAACTGTTTTTT.

This clonotype was detected many times. The chain couples TRBV15 to TRBJ1-6, with D uncertain. V lost 3 bases, J lost 7 bases, and 4 bases lay in between. Germline-derived CDR1 and CDR2 are LNHNV and YYDKDF (reference sequence). This CDR3 comprises 12 residues. CDR3 in amino acids: CATSRENSPLHF. In DNA, the CDR3 is TGTGCCACCAGCAGGGAAAATTCACCCCTCCACTTT.

V is TRBV29-1 and J is TRBJ1-2, with D perhaps TRBD1 (6 bases). The ends were cut back, 4 bases at V and 1 base at J, with 10 bases in the middle. The CDR3 is 13 residues long. From germline, CDR1 is SQVTM and CDR2 ANQGSEA. CDR3 bases: TGCAGCGTTGTTCTACAGGGTAACTATGGCTACACCTTC. Protein sequence: CSVVLQGNYGYTF. The complete variable domain, with remaining parts taken from reference TRBV29-1 and TRBJ1-2, reads SAVISQKPSRDICQRGTSLTIQCQVDSQVTMMFWYRQQPGQSLTLIATANQGSEATYESGFVIDKFPISRPNLTFSTLTVSNMSPEDSSIYLCSVVLQGNYGYTFGSGTRLTVV.

The genes are TRBV4-2 and TRBJ2-5, with D hard to call. This CDR3 is built from 11 residues. Germline loops: CDR1 LGHNA, CDR2 YNFKEQ. The V end was cut by 3 bases, the J end by 5 bases, with 4 bases between. CDR3 DNA sequence: TGTGCCAGCAGCCAGTCGGAGACCCAGTACTTC. It encodes CASSQSETQYF.

The rearrangement uses TRBV29-1 and TRBJ1-2; no clear D gene. The V end was cut by 4 bases, the J end by 5 bases, with 11 bases between. Germline-derived CDR1 and CDR2 are SQVTM and ANQGSEA. The CDR3 loop spans 12 amino acids. The CDR3: CSVAAGRYGYTF. The CDR3 nucleotides are TGCAGCGTTGCGGCAGGCCGGTATGGCTACACCTTC.

The chain joins TRBV7-9 to TRBJ1-1; D remains unclear. The germline CDR1 and CDR2 sequences are SEHNR and FQNEAQ (reference sequence). V was shortened by 7 bases and J by 0 bases, with 9 bases between the two germline ends. This CDR3 is 13 amino acids long. CDR3 sequence: CASTREMNTEAFF. CDR3 nucleotide sequence: TGTGCCAGCACCCGCGAGATGAACACTGAAGCTTTCTTT. Full variable domain (rest looked up from reference TRBV7-9 and TRBJ1-1): DTGVSQNPRHKITKRGQNVTFRCDPISEHNRLYWYRQTLGQGPEFLTYFQNEAQLEKSRLLSDRFSAERPKGSFSTLEIQRTEQGDSAMYLCASTREMNTEAFFGQGTRLTVV.

This clonotype was observed a handful of times. V and J are TRBV12-3 or TRBV12-4 and TRBJ2-4; 7 nucleotides match TRBD2. Unmatched junction bases numbered 4, after V lost 11 bases and J lost 0 bases. This CDR3 region has 13 residues. This chain's CDR3 is CASGEGAKNIQYF. Here the CDR3 DNA reads TGTGCCTCGGGGGAGGGAGCCAAAAACATTCAGTACTTC.

This clonotype has a handful of counts. The chain couples TRBV6-2 or TRBV6-3 to TRBJ1-5; D gene unclear. Per the germline V gene, CDR1 is MNHEY and CDR2 is SVGEGT. This CDR3 comprises 14 residues. Trimming removed 4 bases from V and 4 bases from J, with 11 bases in between. The chain's CDR3 is CASSWGRVNQPQHF. DNA of the CDR3: TGTGCCAGCAGTTGGGGTCGAGTTAATCAGCCCCAGCATTTT.

This clonotype was observed a handful of times. The rearrangement links TRBV20-1 to TRBJ1-1; D remains ambiguous. Trimming took 3 bases from V and 0 from J, leaving 14 bases between them. The V gene's germline CDR1 is DFQATT and CDR2 SNEGSKA (reference sequence). The CDR3 has 15 amino acids. The CDR3 sequence: CSASLDQTMNTEAFF. The CDR3, as DNA: TGCAGTGCTAGCCTAGATCAGACTATGAACACTGAAGCTTTCTTT.

The rearrangement uses TRBV6-2 or TRBV6-3 and TRBJ1-2; perhaps TRBD1 as D (6 bases). Trimming took off 0 bases at V and 8 bases at J, with 16 bases between the two ends. The CDR3 spans 15 residues. Germline CDR1 and CDR2: MNHEY and SVGEGT. In DNA, the CDR3 is TGTGCCAGCAGTTACTCGGTTGACAGGTGGGCGGGCTACACCTTC. The encoded protein is CASSYSVDRWAGYTF.

This clonotype came up a few times. The chain joins TRBV2 to TRBJ1-1; D gene ambiguous. The germline gives CDR1 SNHLY, CDR2 FYNNEI. CDR3 length: 13 residues. Trimming shortened V by 4 bases and J by 2 bases, and 8 bases separated the two germline ends. The CDR3 sequence: CASSARDNTEAFF. The DNA for the CDR3 is TGTGCCAGCAGTGCACGGGATAACACTGAAGCTTTCTTT.

The chain joins TRBV7-9 to TRBJ1-1, with TRBD1 matching over 7 bases. The CDR3 is made up of 17 amino acids. Per the germline V gene, CDR1 is SEHNR and CDR2 is FQNEAQ (reference sequence). V shed 1 base and J 2 bases; nucleotides not matched to a gene: 10. The CDR3 here is CASSLGALGTANTEAFF. CDR3 bases: TGTGCCAGCAGCTTAGGCGCGCTCGGGACAGCCAACACTGAAGCTTTCTTT. The whole variable domain, remainder taken from reference TRBV7-9 and TRBJ1-1, is DTGVSQNPRHKITKRGQNVTFRCDPISEHNRLYWYRQTLGQGPEFLTYFQNEAQLEKSRLLSDRFSAERPKGSFSTLEIQRTEQGDSAMYLCASSLGALGTANTEAFFGQGTRLTVV.